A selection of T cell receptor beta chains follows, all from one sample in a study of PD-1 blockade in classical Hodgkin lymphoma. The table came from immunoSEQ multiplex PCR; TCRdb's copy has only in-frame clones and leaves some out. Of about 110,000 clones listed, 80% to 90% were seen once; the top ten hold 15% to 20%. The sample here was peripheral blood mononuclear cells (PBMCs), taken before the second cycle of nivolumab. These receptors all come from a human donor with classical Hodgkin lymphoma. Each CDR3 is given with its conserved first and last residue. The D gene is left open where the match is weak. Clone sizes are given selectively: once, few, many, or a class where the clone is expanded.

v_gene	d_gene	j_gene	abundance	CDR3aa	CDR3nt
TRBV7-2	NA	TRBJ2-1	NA	CASSLAVGRNEQFF	TGTGCCAGCAGCTTAGCAGTGGGCCGAAATGAGCAGTTCTTC
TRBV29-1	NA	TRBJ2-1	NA	CSAGRGMNEQFF	TGCAGCGCTGGACGCGGGATGAATGAGCAGTTCTTC
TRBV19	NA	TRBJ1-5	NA	CASSTTGYSNQPQHF	TGTGCCAGTAGTACGACAGGATATAGCAATCAGCCCCAGCATTTT
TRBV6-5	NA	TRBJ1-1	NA	CASSKHRVNTEAFF	TGTGCCAGCAGTAAACACAGGGTTAACACTGAAGCTTTCTTT
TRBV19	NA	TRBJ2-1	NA	CASTKESPWSEQFF	TGTGCCAGTACGAAAGAGAGTCCCTGGAGTGAGCAGTTCTTC
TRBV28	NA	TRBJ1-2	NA	CASSSRQAPYGYTF	TGTGCCAGCAGTTCCCGACAGGCCCCCTATGGCTACACCTTC
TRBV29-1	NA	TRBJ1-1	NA	CSLSPQGWGNTEAFF	TGCAGCCTAAGCCCACAGGGATGGGGGAACACTGAAGCTTTCTTT
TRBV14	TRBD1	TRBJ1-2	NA	CASSQGGGRGPLANYGYTF	TGTGCCAGCAGCCAAGGCGGTGGCAGGGGGCCTTTAGCTAACTATGGCTACACCTTC
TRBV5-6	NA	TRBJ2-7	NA	CASSLSGFEQYF	TGTGCCAGCAGCTTGTCAGGATTCGAGCAGTACTTC
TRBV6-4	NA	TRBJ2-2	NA	CASSDSTTSTGELFF	TGTGCCAGCAGTGACTCGACCACTAGCACCGGGGAGCTGTTTTTT
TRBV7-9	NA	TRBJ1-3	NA	CASSSSGTARSIYF	TGTGCCAGCAGCTCCTCGGGGACGGCCCGCTCCATATATTTT
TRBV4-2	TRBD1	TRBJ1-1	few	CASSGQGVVDTEAFF	TGTGCCAGCAGTGGACAGGGCGTGGTAGACACTGAAGCTTTCTTT
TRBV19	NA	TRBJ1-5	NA	CASSIGSSGGSTQHF	TGTGCCAGTAGTATAGGATCTAGTGGGGGCTCGACCCAGCATTTT
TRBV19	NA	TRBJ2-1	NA	CASSLRDLVTHEQFF	TGTGCCAGTAGTCTCCGGGACCTCGTCACCCATGAGCAGTTCTTC
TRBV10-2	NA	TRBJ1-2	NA	CASSAGTNYGYTF	TGCGCCAGCAGTGCAGGGACAAACTATGGCTACACCTTC
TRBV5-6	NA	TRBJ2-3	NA	CASSSRVLERTDTQYF	TGTGCCAGCAGCTCAAGGGTCCTAGAAAGAACAGATACGCAGTATTTT
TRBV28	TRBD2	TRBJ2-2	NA	CASSQGLAGLGELFF	TGTGCCAGCAGCCAGGGACTAGCGGGACTCGGGGAGCTGTTTTTT
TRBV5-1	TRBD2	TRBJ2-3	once	CASSPSGSGTDTQYF	TGCGCCAGCAGTCCTAGCGGGAGTGGCACAGATACGCAGTATTTT
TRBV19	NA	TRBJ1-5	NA	CASSIVQQPQHF	TGTGCCAGTAGTATAGTACAACAGCCCCAGCATTTT
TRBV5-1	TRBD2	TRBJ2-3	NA	CASSLGTGGSTDTQYF	TGCGCCAGCAGCTTGGGTACGGGAGGGAGCACAGATACGCAGTATTTT
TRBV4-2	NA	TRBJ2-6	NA	CASSLLRGSGANVLTF	TGTGCCAGCAGCCTCTTGAGAGGCTCTGGGGCCAACGTCCTGACTTTC
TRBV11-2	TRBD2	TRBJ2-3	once	CASSLLAGGLDTQYF	TGTGCCAGCAGCTTACTGGCGGGAGGGCTAGATACGCAGTATTTT
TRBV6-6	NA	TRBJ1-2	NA	CASSYTDRPPNYGYTF	TGTGCCAGCAGTTACACGGACCGCCCCCCTAACTATGGCTACACCTTC
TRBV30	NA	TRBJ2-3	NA	CAWSVLGVDTQYF	TGTGCCTGGAGTGTACTGGGGGTCGATACGCAGTATTTT
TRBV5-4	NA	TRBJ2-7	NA	CASSLDRSSYEQYF	TGTGCCAGCAGCTTGGACAGAAGCTCCTACGAGCAGTACTTC
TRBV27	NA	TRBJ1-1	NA	CASSATVMNTEAFF	TGTGCCAGCAGTGCGACCGTTATGAACACTGAAGCTTTCTTT
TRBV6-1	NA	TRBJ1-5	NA	CASRLGQINQPQHF	TGTGCCAGCAGGCTAGGACAGATTAATCAGCCCCAGCATTTT
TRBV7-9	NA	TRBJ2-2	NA	CASSLVVNTGELFF	TGTGCCAGCAGCTTAGTGGTGAACACCGGGGAGCTGTTTTTT
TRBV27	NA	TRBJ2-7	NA	CASSLWDGGTYEQYF	TGTGCCAGCAGTTTATGGGACGGCGGAACCTACGAGCAGTACTTC
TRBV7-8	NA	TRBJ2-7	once	CASSQLTRGSYEQYF	TGTGCCAGCAGCCAATTGACGCGCGGGTCCTACGAGCAGTACTTC
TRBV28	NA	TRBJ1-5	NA	CASSLYGPDSNQPQHF	TGTGCCAGCAGTTTATATGGTCCAGATAGCAATCAGCCCCAGCATTTT